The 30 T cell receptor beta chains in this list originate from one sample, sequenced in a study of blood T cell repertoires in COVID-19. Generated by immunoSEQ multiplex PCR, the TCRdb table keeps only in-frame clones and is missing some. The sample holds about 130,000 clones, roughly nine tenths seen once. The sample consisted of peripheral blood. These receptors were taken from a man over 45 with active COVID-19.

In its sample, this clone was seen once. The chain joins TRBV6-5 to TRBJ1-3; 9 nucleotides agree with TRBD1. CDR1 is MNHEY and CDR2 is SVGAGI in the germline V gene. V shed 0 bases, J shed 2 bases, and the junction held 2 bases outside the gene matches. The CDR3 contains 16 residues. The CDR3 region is CASSYSGQGTGNTIYF. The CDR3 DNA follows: TGTGCCAGCAGTTACTCCGGACAGGGGACTGGAAACACCATATATTTT.

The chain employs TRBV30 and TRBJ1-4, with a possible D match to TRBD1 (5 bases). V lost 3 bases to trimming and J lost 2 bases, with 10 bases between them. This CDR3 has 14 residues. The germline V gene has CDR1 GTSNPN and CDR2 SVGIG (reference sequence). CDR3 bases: TGTGCCTGGAGGCGCGGGACTACTAATGAAAAACTGTTTTTT. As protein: CAWRRGTTNEKLFF.

The CDR3 loop reads CASSQTYSYGYTF. CDR3 coding DNA: TGTGCCAGCAGCCAGACCTACAGCTATGGCTACACCTTC. The V gene is TRBV7-9, the J gene TRBJ1-2; D is ambiguous. Looked up from germline, CDR1 is SEHNR and CDR2 is FQNEAQ (reference sequence). CDR3 size: 13 residues. Trimming took 5 bases from V and 4 from J, leaving 11 bases between them.

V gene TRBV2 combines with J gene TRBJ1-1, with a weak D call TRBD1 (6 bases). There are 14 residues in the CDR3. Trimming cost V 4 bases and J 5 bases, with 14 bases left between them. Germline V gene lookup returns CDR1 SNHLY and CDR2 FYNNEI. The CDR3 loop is CASSAIRGGTEAFF. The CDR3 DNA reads TGTGCCAGCAGTGCTATCAGGGGTGGAACTGAAGCTTTCTTT.

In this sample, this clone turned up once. CDR3: CASSELAGGSDTQYF. The CDR3 coding sequence is TGTGCCAGCAGTGAACTAGCGGGGGGGTCAGATACGCAGTATTTT. V is TRBV6-4 and J is TRBJ2-3; 13 bases are shared with TRBD2. The CDR3 sequence is 15 residues long. CDR1 is MRHNA, CDR2 SNTAGT, per germline. Trimming at V came to 3 bases and at J to 4 bases, leaving 1 base not matched to a gene.

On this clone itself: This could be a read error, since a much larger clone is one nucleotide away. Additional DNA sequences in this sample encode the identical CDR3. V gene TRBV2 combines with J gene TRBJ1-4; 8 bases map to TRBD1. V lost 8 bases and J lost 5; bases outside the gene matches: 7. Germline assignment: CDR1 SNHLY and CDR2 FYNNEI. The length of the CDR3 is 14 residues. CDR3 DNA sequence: TGTGCCAGCGAGTCAGGGGGCAGAAATGAAAAACTGTTTTTT. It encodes CASESGGRNEKLFF. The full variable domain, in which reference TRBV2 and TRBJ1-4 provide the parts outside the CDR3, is EPEVTQTPSHQVTQMGQEVILRCVPISNHLYFYWYRQILGQKVEFLVSFYNNEISEKSEIFDDQFSVERPDGSNFTLKIRSTKLEDSAMYFCASESGGRNEKLFFGSGTQLSVL.

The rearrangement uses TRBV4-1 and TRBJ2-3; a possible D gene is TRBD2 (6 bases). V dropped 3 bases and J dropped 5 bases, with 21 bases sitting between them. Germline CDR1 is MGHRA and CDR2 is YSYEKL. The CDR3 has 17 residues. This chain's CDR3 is CASSHPGRGPGGDTQYF. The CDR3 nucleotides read TGCGCCAGCAGCCATCCCGGGAGAGGCCCGGGCGGAGATACGCAGTATTTT.

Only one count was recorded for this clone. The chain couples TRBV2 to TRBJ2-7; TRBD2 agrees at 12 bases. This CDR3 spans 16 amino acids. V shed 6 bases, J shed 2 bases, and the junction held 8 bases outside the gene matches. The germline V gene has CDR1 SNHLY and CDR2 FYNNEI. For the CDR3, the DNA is TGTGCCAGCAGAGCAGACAGACTAGCGGGGGCCTACGAGCAGTACTTC. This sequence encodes CASRADRLAGAYEQYF.

CDR3: CASSPIAGGQETQYF. CDR3 nucleotide sequence: TGCGCCAGCAGCCCGATAGCGGGAGGTCAAGAGACCCAGTACTTC. V and J are TRBV5-1 and TRBJ2-5, with 10 bases matching TRBD2. CDR1 and CDR2 from the germline V gene are SGHRS and YFSETQ. This CDR3 comprises 15 residues. The J segment lost 2 bases and the V segment lost 4 bases, leaving 5 bases of the junction unmatched.

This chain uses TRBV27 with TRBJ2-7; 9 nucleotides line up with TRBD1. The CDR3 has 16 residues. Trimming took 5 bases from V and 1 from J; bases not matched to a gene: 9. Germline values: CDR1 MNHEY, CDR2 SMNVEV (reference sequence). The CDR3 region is CASSAEGTGKSYEQYF. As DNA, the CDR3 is TGTGCCAGCAGTGCAGAGGGGACAGGGAAGTCCTACGAGCAGTACTTC.

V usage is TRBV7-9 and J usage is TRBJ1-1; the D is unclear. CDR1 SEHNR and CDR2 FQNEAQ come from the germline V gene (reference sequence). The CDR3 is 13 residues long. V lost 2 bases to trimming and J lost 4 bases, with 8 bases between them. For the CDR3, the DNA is TGTGCCAGCAGCTTATCCTCGGGCACTGAAGCTTTCTTT. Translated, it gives CASSLSSGTEAFF.

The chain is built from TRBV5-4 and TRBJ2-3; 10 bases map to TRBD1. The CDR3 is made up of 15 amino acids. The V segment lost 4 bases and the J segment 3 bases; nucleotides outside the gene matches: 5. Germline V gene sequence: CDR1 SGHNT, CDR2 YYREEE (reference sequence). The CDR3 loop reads CASSRGTGVTDTQYF. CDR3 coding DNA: TGTGCCAGCAGCCGCGGGACAGGGGTGACAGATACGCAGTATTTT.

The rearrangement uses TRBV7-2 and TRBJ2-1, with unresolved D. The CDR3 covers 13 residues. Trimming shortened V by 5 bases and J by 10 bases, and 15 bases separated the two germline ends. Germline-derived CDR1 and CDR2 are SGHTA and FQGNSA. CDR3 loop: CASSPMSAREQFF. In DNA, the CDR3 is TGTGCCAGCAGCCCCATGTCGGCGCGGGAGCAGTTCTTC.

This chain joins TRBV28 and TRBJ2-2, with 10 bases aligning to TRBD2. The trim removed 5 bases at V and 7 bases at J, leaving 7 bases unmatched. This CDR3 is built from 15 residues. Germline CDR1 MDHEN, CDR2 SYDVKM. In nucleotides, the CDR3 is TGTGCCAGCAGTGAGGCCGGGACTAGCGTCGGGGAGCTGTTTTTT. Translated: CASSEAGTSVGELFF.

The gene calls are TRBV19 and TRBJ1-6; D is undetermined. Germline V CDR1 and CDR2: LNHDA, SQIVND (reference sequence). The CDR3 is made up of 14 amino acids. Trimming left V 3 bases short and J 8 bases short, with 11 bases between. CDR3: CASSMGLPYSPLHF. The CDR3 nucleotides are TGTGCCAGTAGTATGGGCCTACCTTATTCACCCCTCCACTTT.

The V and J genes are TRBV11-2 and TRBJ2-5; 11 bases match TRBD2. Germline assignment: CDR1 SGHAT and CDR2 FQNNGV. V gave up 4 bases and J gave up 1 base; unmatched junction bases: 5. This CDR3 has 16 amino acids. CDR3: CASSYGTSGGQETQYF. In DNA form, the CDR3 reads TGTGCCAGCAGCTACGGGACTAGCGGAGGCCAAGAGACCCAGTACTTC.

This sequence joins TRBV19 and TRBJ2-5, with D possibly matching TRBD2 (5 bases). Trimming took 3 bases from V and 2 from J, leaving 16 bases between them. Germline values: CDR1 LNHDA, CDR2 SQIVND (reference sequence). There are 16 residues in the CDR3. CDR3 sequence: CASSIPQVGGQETQYF. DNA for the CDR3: TGTGCCAGTAGTATTCCCCAGGTTGGCGGGCAAGAGACCCAGTACTTC.

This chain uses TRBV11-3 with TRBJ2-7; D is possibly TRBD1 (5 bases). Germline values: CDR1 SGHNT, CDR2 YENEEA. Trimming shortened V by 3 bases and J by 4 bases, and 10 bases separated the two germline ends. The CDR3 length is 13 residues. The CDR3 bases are TGTGCCAGCAGCTTCCAGGGTACTTACGAGCAGTACGTC. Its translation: CASSFQGTYEQYV.

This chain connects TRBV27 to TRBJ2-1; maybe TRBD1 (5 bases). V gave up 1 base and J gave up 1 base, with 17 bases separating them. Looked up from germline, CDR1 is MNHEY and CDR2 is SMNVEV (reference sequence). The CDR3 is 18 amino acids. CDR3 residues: CASSLLGQDSFSYNEQFF. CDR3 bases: TGTGCCAGCAGTTTATTGGGGCAGGATTCCTTTTCCTACAATGAGCAGTTCTTC.

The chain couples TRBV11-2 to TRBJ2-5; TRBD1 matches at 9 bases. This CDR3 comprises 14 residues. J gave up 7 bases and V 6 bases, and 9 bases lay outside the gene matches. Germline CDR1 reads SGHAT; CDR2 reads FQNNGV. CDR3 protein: CASRTGTGSRTQYF. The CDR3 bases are TGTGCCAGCAGAACCGGGACAGGGAGTAGGACCCAGTACTTC.

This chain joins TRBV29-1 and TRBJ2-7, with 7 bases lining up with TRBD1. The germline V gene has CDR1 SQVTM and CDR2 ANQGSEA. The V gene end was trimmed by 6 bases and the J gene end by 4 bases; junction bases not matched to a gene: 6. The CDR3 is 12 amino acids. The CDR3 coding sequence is TGCAGCGTAAGGACAGGTCTGTACGAGCAGTACTTC. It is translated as CSVRTGLYEQYF.

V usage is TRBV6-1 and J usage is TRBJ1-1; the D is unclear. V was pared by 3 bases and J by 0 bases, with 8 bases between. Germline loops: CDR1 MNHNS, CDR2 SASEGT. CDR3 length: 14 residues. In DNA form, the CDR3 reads TGTGCCAGCAGTGAGGGCCCCATGAACACTGAAGCTTTCTTT. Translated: CASSEGPMNTEAFF.

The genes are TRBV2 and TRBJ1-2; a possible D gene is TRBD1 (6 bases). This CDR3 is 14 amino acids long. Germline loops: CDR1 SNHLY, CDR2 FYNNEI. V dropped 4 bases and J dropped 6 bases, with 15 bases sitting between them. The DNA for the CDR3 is TGTGCCAGCAGTGTGAACAGGGACCGTAATGGCTACACCTTC. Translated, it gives CASSVNRDRNGYTF. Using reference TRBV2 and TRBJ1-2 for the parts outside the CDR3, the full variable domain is EPEVTQTPSHQVTQMGQEVILRCVPISNHLYFYWYRQILGQKVEFLVSFYNNEISEKSEIFDDQFSVERPDGSNFTLKIRSTKLEDSAMYFCASSVNRDRNGYTFGSGTRLTVV.

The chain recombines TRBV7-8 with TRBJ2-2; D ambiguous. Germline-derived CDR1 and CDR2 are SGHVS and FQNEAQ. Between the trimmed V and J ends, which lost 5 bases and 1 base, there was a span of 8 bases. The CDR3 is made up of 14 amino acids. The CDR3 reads CASSLTRNTGELFF. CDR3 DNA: TGTGCCAGCAGCCTGACAAGGAACACCGGGGAGCTGTTTTTT. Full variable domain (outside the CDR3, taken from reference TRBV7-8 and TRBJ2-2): GAGVSQSPRYKVAKRGQDVALRCDPISGHVSLFWYQQALGQGPEFLTYFQNEAQLDKSGLPSDRFFAERPEGSVSTLKIQRTQQEDSAVYLCASSLTRNTGELFFGEGSRLTVL.

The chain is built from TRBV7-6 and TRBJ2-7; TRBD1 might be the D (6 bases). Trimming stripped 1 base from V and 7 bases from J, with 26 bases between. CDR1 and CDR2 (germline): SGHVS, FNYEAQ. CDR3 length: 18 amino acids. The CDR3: CASSLDRAGADGPGEQYF. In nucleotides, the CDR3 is TGTGCCAGCAGCTTAGATCGGGCAGGGGCAGATGGCCCAGGGGAGCAGTACTTC.

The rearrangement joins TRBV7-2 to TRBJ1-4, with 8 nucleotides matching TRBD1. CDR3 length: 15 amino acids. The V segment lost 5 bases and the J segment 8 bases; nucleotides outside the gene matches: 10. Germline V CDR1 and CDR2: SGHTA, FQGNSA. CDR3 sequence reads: CASSGGPGGREKLFF. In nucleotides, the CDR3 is TGTGCCAGCAGCGGCGGGCCAGGGGGCAGGGAAAAACTGTTTTTT.

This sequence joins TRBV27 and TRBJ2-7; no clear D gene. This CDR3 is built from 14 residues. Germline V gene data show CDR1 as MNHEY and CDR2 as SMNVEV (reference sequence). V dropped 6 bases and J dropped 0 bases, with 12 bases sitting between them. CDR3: CASRSNRFSYEQYV. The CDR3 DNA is TGTGCCAGCAGATCCAACAGATTCTCCTACGAGCAGTACGTC.

For the CDR3, the DNA is TGTGCCAGCAGGCCACAGGGAATTAGCACAGATACGCAGTATTTT. Translating gives CASRPQGISTDTQYF. J is TRBJ2-3 and V is TRBV7-9; possibly TRBD1 for D (6 bases). CDR1 and CDR2 (germline): SEHNR, FQNEAQ (reference sequence). The ends were cut back, 6 bases at V and 0 bases at J, with 13 bases in the middle. The CDR3 contains 15 residues.

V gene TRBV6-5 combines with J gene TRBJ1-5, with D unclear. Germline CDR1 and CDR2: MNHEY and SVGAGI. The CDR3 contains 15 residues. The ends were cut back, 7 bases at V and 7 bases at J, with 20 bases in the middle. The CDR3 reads CASKLWQVLWQPQHF. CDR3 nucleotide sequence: TGTGCCAGCAAACTCTGGCAGGTCCTATGGCAGCCCCAGCATTTT.

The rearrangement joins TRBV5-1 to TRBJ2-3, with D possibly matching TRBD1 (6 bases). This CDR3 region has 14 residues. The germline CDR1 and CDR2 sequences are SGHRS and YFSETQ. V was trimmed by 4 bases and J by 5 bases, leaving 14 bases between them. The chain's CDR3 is CASSPMTGEDTQYF. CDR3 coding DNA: TGCGCCAGCAGCCCAATGACAGGAGAAGATACGCAGTATTTT.